This T cell receptor (beta chain) was sequenced in a study of blood T cell repertoires in COVID-19. This clone was detected once. Original handling: Researchers report that nucleated cell counts were estimated from reference gene primer amplification. The assay was immunoSEQ multiplex PCR, and TCRdb's table has in-frame clones only and misses some. That table gives V, J and clone size, and the DNA gave D and trimming. Of a few hundred thousand clones detected, approximately 86% appear once; the ten largest clones hold approximately 4.2%. The material sequenced was PBMCs or T cells enriched from blood (not recorded which). The clonotype was recovered from a woman between 35 and 50 years old with acute COVID-19.

The CDR3 sequence is CASSPTWDREGGYEQYF. The CDR3, as DNA: TGTGCCAGCTCGCCGACCTGGGACAGGGAAGGTGGTTACGAGCAGTACTTC. The chain carries TRBV18 and TRBJ2-7; 9 bases are shared with TRBD1. The CDR3 has 17 amino acids. The V and J ends lost 6 bases and 4 bases, in that order; junction bases with no gene match: 16. Germline CDR1 is KGHSH and CDR2 is LQKENI.